The sequence of this TCR beta chain was determined in a study of cytomegalovirus exposure and HLA in healthy donors. General study findings and limits: Per published reports, the classifier diagnosed cytomegalovirus status with high specificity and sensitivity.

As concerns this clone: Its antigen remains unknown.

PCR employed 60 Vbeta and 13 Jbeta primers. The assay was immunoSEQ multiplex PCR, and TCRdb's table has in-frame clones only and misses some. The sample consists of roughly 150,000 clones, 75% of them appearing once. The CDR3 extends over 18 amino acids. Looked up from germline, CDR1 is MNHGY and CDR2 is SAAAGT. V was pared by 6 bases and J by 7 bases, with 20 bases of the junction left unmatched. Sequencing was done on a sample of PBMCs. The V and J genes are TRBV6-8 and TRBJ2-1; 8 positions agree with TRBD2. The sequence derives from a man aged 18 to 35 in good health and CMV-seropositive. CDR3 in DNA: TGTGCCAGCAGATCTTCGGGGGGGGAGGGCCTAATTTGGAATGAGCAGTTCTTC. Encoded protein: CASRSSGGEGLIWNEQFF.